This T cell receptor (beta chain) was retrieved from a study of siplizumab effects on memory and regulatory T cells (dated by TCRdb to the late 2010s). About the full investigation: The study examined how the anti-CD2 antibody siplizumab affects alloreactive T-cell subsets in allogeneic mixed lymphocyte reactions built from human PBMCs.

Sorted unstimulated T cells and proliferating T cells recovered from mixed lymphocyte reactions were subjected to TCRbeta CDR3 sequencing. Fresh whole blood from approximately ten HLA-typed healthy donors was used to isolate PBMCs. To map where alloreactive clones came from, unstimulated CD4+ regulatory T cells were FACS-sorted. Libraries were constructed by the immunoSEQ multiplex PCR assay. Each sample had 10^5 or so TCR templates assayed by the deep sequencing platform. Genomic DNA extracted from sorted T cells was used for TCRbeta CDR3 sequencing. Regarding the original processing steps: The R programming language was used for the clonal analysis of the TCRbeta CDR3 data. Unstimulated samples were compared with post-reaction CFSE-low samples to define alloreactive CD4+ and CD8+ clones. Alloreactive CD4+ clones were assigned to regulatory or non-regulatory origin by matching sequences to sorted unstimulated Treg and non-Treg repertoires. TCRdb took this table from immuneACCESS and kept in-frame rearrangements with V and J called. Such tables lack part of the clones; where checked against another copy, unresolved V genes explain under half of the gap, and the rest is unexplained. V, J and clone size are those of that table, while D and trimming were read from the DNA. Recorded for this sample are over 100,000 clones; 92% of them occurred a single time. The ten largest clones capture around 0.75% of the sample.

Reading from cysteine to phenylalanine, the CDR3 counts 13 amino acids. Of all the DNA, just the CDR3 is kept, 39 bases in frame from base 1. V has 5 bases trimmed and J has 10 bases trimmed; junction bases matching no gene number 7. Reading the germline V gene (reference sequence) gives CDR1 LNHDA and CDR2 SQIVND. As for this clone: Its specific antigen is unknown. Base qualities are not recorded, but no much larger clone differs from it by a single base.

The study at large found these results: A naive or memory phenotype could not be assigned to roughly 75-95% of proliferating CD4+ or CD8+ clones. Whether proliferating Tregs from siplizumab cultures were suppressive was not functionally confirmed. In reactions with siplizumab, an average of approximately 70% of mappable alloreactive CD4+ clones were Treg-derived, compared with roughly 26% in control reactions. The cumulative frequency of alloreactive sequences that could be traced back to unstimulated CD4+ memory T cells was significantly reduced by siplizumab. Because sequences at frequencies below about 10^-5 were poorly captured, only a minor fraction of alloreactive clones could be mapped back to unstimulated subsets. Greater diversity appeared to be present in unstimulated naive T cells than in memory T cells, and a substantial contribution to the alloresponse seemed to be made by naive cells.

Here the chain combines TRBV19 and TRBJ1-2, with 10 central nucleotides matching TRBD1. Sequencing used Tregs sorted from blood. The receptor comes from a human donor in good health. The nucleotide sequence reads as follows: TGTGCCAGTAGTGGGACAGGGGCAAATGACTACACCTTC. Its protein is CASSGTGANDYTF.